One sample yielded the 2 T cell receptor beta chains listed below, sequenced in a study of shared clonotypes between healthy human individuals (dated by TCRdb to about 2020). Library preparation used the immunoSEQ multiplex PCR assay. TCRdb obtained this table from immuneACCESS and retained in-frame rearrangements with V and J assigned. These tables miss some clones; where compared with another copy, unresolved V genes account for less than half of the shortfall, and the remainder is unexplained. The sample includes about 2 million clones, with about 95% observed a single time. 0.13% of the sample belongs to the ten largest clones. Specimen: naive CD4+ T cells sorted from blood. The cell subset or site label for this specimen denotes: CD45RA+ positively selected. These receptors all stem from a man between 18 and 29 years old in good health.

This chain links TRBV9 with TRBJ2-1, with unresolved D. Germline assignment: CDR1 SGDLS and CDR2 YYNGEE. The CDR3 has 16 residues. Trimming removed 4 bases at V and 3 bases at J, with 17 bases between. CDR3 bases: TGTGCCAGCAGCCCTTTTCAAGCACAGAACTACAATGAGCAGTTCTTC. Amino acid sequence: CASSPFQAQNYNEQFF.

About this clone: Other DNA sequences from this sample encode an identical CDR3 as well. This chain joins TRBV5-1 and TRBJ1-2, with TRBD1 identical over 7 bases. Germline V lookup: CDR1 SGHRS, CDR2 YFSETQ. The CDR3 has 17 amino acids. J gave up 5 bases and V 4 bases, and 17 bases lay outside the gene matches. The CDR3 loop is CASSRPGQRPGIYGYTF. The CDR3 DNA follows: TGCGCCAGCAGCAGGCCGGGACAGAGACCCGGAATTTATGGCTACACCTTC.